This entry lists 30 T cell receptor beta chains sequenced from one sample in a study of beta chain features in type 1 diabetes. Isolated RNA was reverse transcribed in full, so expressed TCRB transcripts were sequenced. Method: immunoSEQ multiplex PCR; TCRdb's copy keeps in-frame clones and lacks some. The data hold around 430,000 clones, with approximately 28% observed a single time. Sequencing was done on a sample of naive CD4+ T cells from blood. The receptors were gathered from a man younger than 35 in good health.

As concerns this clone: At the DNA level, this CDR3 is encoded by other sequences in the same sample as well. The chain recombines TRBV29-1 with TRBJ2-7; maybe TRBD2 (6 bases). CDR3 length: 13 residues. V lost 6 bases, J lost 0 bases, and 12 bases lay in between. From germline, CDR1 is SQVTM and CDR2 ANQGSEA. CDR3 bases: TGCAGCGTCTCGGGACTTAGCTCCTACGAGCAGTACTTC. Encoded protein: CSVSGLSSYEQYF.

The chain links TRBV30 to TRBJ1-1; no clear D. This CDR3 has 13 amino acids. CDR1 GTSNPN and CDR2 SVGIG come from the germline V gene (reference sequence). The ends were cut back, 2 bases at V and 3 bases at J, with 10 bases in the middle. The DNA for the CDR3 is TGTGCCTGGAGTAAACAAAAGCACACTGAAGCTTTCTTT. It specifies CAWSKQKHTEAFF.

This clone was found a few times. The rearrangement links TRBV7-6 to TRBJ2-1; tentative D call: TRBD1 (6 bases). The CDR3 extends over 17 amino acids. With 5 bases removed from V and 0 bases from J, the gap between germline ends came to 17 bases. Germline CDR1 is SGHVS and CDR2 is FNYEAQ. The CDR3 protein is CASSPSYSGASYNEQFF. CDR3 sequence (DNA): TGTGCCAGCAGCCCCTCCTACTCAGGGGCCTCCTACAATGAGCAGTTCTTC. The full variable domain, completed using reference TRBV7-6 and TRBJ2-1, is GAGVSQSPRYKVTKRGQDVALRCDPISGHVSLYWYRQALGQGPEFLTYFNYEAQQDKSGLPNDRFSAERPEGSISTLTIQRTEQRDSAMYRCASSPSYSGASYNEQFFGPGTRLTVL.

This rearrangement joins TRBV7-9 to TRBJ1-1; D is uncertain. This CDR3 has 13 amino acids. Trimming pared 5 bases from V and 1 base from J, leaving 8 bases between. The V gene's germline CDR1 is SEHNR and CDR2 FQNEAQ (reference sequence). The CDR3 region has the DNA TGTGCCAGCAGCAAGGACTGGAACACTGAAGCTTTCTTT. This codes for CASSKDWNTEAFF.

V and J are TRBV5-4 and TRBJ2-3, with D uncertain. The germline V gene has CDR1 SGHNT and CDR2 YYREEE (reference sequence). V shed 4 bases and J shed 0 bases, with 21 bases lying between them. The CDR3 contains 18 residues. CDR3 residues: CASSTQLDPRTSTDTQYF. The CDR3 nucleotides read TGTGCCAGCAGCACCCAGTTGGACCCAAGAACCAGCACAGATACGCAGTATTTT.

This clone was seen only a few times. The J gene is TRBJ1-2, the V gene TRBV9, with D unresolved. Deletions cut 3 bases from V and 8 bases from J, with 17 bases between. The V gene's germline CDR1 is SGDLS and CDR2 YYNGEE. The CDR3 extends over 14 amino acids. Here the CDR3 DNA reads TGTGCCAGCAGCGAGGGATCCCGATATAGGGGCTACACCTTC. The encoded protein is CASSEGSRYRGYTF.

This clone was recorded a few times. The V and J genes are TRBV7-2 and TRBJ2-3; TRBD2 agrees at 7 bases. V was clipped by 4 bases and J by 3 bases; unmatched bases: 7. The CDR3 runs to 15 residues. Germline CDR1 SGHTA, CDR2 FQGNSA. CDR3 nucleotides: TGTGCCAGCAGCTCATTAGCGGGCGGGACAGATACGCAGTATTTT. Its translation is CASSSLAGGTDTQYF.

This chain links TRBV10-3 with TRBJ2-1; 11 nucleotides match TRBD2. Trimming took 3 bases from V and 6 from J; bases not matched to a gene: 4. CDR3 length equals 15 residues. Germline V CDR1 and CDR2: ENHRY, SYGVKD. Written as DNA, the CDR3 is TGTGCCATCAGTGAAGGTAGCGGGAGGGCCAATGAGCAGTTCTTC. Its translation is CAISEGSGRANEQFF.

The genes are TRBV2 and TRBJ2-7; D is possibly TRBD1 or TRBD2 (5 bases each). The CDR3 length is 14 residues. The V end lost 4 bases, the J end lost 0 bases, and 10 bases lay between the germline ends. Per germline, CDR1 SNHLY and CDR2 FYNNEI. CDR3: CASSGQGDSYEQYF. The CDR3 region has the DNA TGTGCCAGCAGTGGTCAGGGAGACTCCTACGAGCAGTACTTC.

In nucleotides, the CDR3 is TGTGCCAGCAGTTCAGGGGGCCGGATCACAGATACGCAGTATTTT. Translated, it gives CASSSGGRITDTQYF. The chain carries TRBV28 and TRBJ2-3, with 8 positions matching TRBD1. The CDR3 covers 15 residues. V was clipped by 4 bases and J by 2 bases; unmatched bases: 5. Germline V gene sequence: CDR1 MDHEN, CDR2 SYDVKM.

This clone appeared a few times. The rearrangement links TRBV2 to TRBJ1-2; no reliable D call. The CDR3 length is 13 residues. V lost 4 bases to trimming and J lost 6 bases, with 12 bases between them. Looked up from germline, CDR1 is SNHLY and CDR2 is FYNNEI. The CDR3 region has the DNA TGTGCCAGCAGTGCCGATCTTGAAAATGGCTACACCTTC. Its translation is CASSADLENGYTF.

This rearrangement joins TRBV19 to TRBJ1-5; no clear D gene. This CDR3 is built from 13 residues. The germline gives CDR1 LNHDA, CDR2 SQIVND (reference sequence). The V and J ends lost 3 bases and 1 base respectively, with 4 bases between them. The CDR3 here is CASSMTSNQPQHF. In DNA, the CDR3 is TGTGCCAGTAGTATGACAAGCAATCAGCCCCAGCATTTT.

The chain carries TRBV12-5 and TRBJ1-5, with D tentatively TRBD1 (5 bases). There are 13 residues in the CDR3. CDR1 LGHNT and CDR2 FRNRAP come from the germline V gene. The CDR3 region is CASTAFGDQPQHF. The CDR3 nucleotides are TGTGCATCGACAGCCTTTGGGGATCAGCCCCAGCATTTT.

This chain connects TRBV7-2 to TRBJ1-1; 7 bases fit TRBD1. The CDR3 length is 15 residues. Trimming cost V 1 base and J 6 bases; bases outside gene matches: 8. Per the germline V gene, CDR1 is SGHTA and CDR2 is FQGNSA. In DNA, the CDR3 is TGTGCCAGCAGCTTAGTGGGGACAGAGACTTCTGAAGCTTTCTTT. Translated: CASSLVGTETSEAFF. Full variable domain (outside the CDR3, taken from reference TRBV7-2 and TRBJ1-1): GAGVSQSPSNKVTEKGKDVELRCDPISGHTALYWYRQSLGQGLEFLIYFQGNSAPDKSGLPSDRFSAERTGGSVSTLTIQRTQQEDSAVYLCASSLVGTETSEAFFGQGTRLTVV.

This clone has more than one count but fewer than ten. This chain links TRBV30 with TRBJ2-5, with D tentatively TRBD2 (5 bases). The CDR3 runs 15 residues. Trimming took off 4 bases at V and 1 base at J, with 16 bases between the two ends. Germline V gene sequence: CDR1 GTSNPN, CDR2 SVGIG (reference sequence). The CDR3 DNA reads as TGTGCCTGGAAGCGGATTTGGGAACCCCAAGAGACCCAGTACTTC. Translation: CAWKRIWEPQETQYF. Filled out from reference TRBV30 and TRBJ2-5, the complete variable domain reads SQTIHQWPATLVQPVGSPLSLECTVEGTSNPNLYWYRQAAGRGLQLLFYSVGIGQISSEVPQNLSASRPQDRQFILSSKKLLLSDSGFYLCAWKRIWEPQETQYFGPGTRLLVL.

This clone appeared a single time. The rearrangement uses TRBV7-9 and TRBJ1-2; D not resolved. This CDR3 spans 14 amino acids. Germline V gene sequence: CDR1 SEHNR, CDR2 FQNEAQ (reference sequence). V dropped 2 bases and J dropped 8 bases, with 15 bases sitting between them. The CDR3 DNA is TGTGCCAGCAGCTTACCCCTAGGACTCTTCGGCTACACCTTC. Its protein product is CASSLPLGLFGYTF.

The V and J genes are TRBV23-1 and TRBJ2-1, with 7 positions matching TRBD2. TRBV23-1 is marked as an open reading frame, function uncertain. The V gene end was trimmed by 5 bases and the J gene end by 5 bases; junction bases not matched to a gene: 12. There are 16 residues in the CDR3. Here the CDR3 DNA reads TGCGCCAGCAGTTCTAGCGGTCCTAAACCAGACAATGAGCAGTTCTTC. Translating it yields CASSSSGPKPDNEQFF.

This clone appeared once. The rearrangement uses TRBV6-6 and TRBJ2-4, with unresolved D. The V and J ends lost 6 bases and 6 bases respectively, with 9 bases between them. CDR3 size: 12 residues. Germline V gives CDR1 MNHNY, CDR2 SVGAGI (reference sequence). The CDR3 DNA is TGTGCCAGCAGCCTACTCCTAAACATTCAGTACTTC. Protein product: CASSLLLNIQYF.

This clone occurred a few times. V usage is TRBV5-6 and J usage is TRBJ2-1; 8 bases match TRBD2. Germline trimming cut 4 bases from V and 3 bases from J; bases unmatched to any gene: 9. The CDR3 consists of 16 residues. The germline gives CDR1 SGHDT, CDR2 YYEEEE. In DNA, the CDR3 is TGTGCCAGCAGCGGGGTGCTAGCGGGCCACTACAATGAGCAGTTCTTC. Its translation: CASSGVLAGHYNEQFF.

This clone appeared a few times. This chain links TRBV10-3 with TRBJ1-1; possibly TRBD1 for D (5 bases). Looked up from germline, CDR1 is ENHRY and CDR2 is SYGVKD. Trimming stripped 0 bases from V and 4 bases from J, with 12 bases between. CDR3 length: 15 residues. CDR3 region: CAISESEGRTTEAFF. CDR3 nucleotide sequence: TGTGCCATCAGTGAGTCTGAGGGGCGGACCACTGAAGCTTTCTTT.

This clone has more than one count but fewer than ten. The genes are TRBV30 and TRBJ2-7, with unresolved D. Trimming cost V 0 bases and J 0 bases, with 9 bases left between them. The CDR3 totals 14 residues. Germline V gives CDR1 GTSNPN, CDR2 SVGIG (reference sequence). For the CDR3, the DNA is TGTGCCTGGAGTGTACGGCAGGTCTCCTACGAGCAGTACTTC. Translation gives CAWSVRQVSYEQYF.

The rearrangement joins TRBV30 to TRBJ2-3; no clear D. CDR1 is GTSNPN and CDR2 is SVGIG in the germline V gene (reference sequence). Deletions cut 0 bases from V and 0 bases from J, with 7 bases between. This CDR3 contains 14 residues. For the CDR3, the DNA is TGTGCCTGGAGTGTATATCTTAGCACAGATACGCAGTATTTT. It is translated as CAWSVYLSTDTQYF.

This clone was picked up a small number of times. The CDR3 here is CASSEFPGGPYGYTF. Here the CDR3 DNA reads TGTGCCAGCAGTGAATTCCCAGGGGGCCCCTACGGCTACACCTTC. The chain couples TRBV25-1 to TRBJ1-2; 8 nucleotides line up with TRBD1. The CDR3 covers 15 residues. The V segment lost 1 base and the J segment 8 bases; nucleotides outside the gene matches: 9. Looked up from germline, CDR1 is MGHDK and CDR2 is SYGVNS.

The V and J genes are TRBV30 and TRBJ2-7; 8 bases agree with TRBD1. Looked up from germline, CDR1 is GTSNPN and CDR2 is SVGIG (reference sequence). The trim removed 1 base at V and 2 bases at J, leaving 4 bases unmatched. The CDR3 is 14 amino acids. The CDR3 DNA follows: TGTGCCTGGAGTGGGGACAGGCAAGCCTACGAGCAGTACTTC. Residues: CAWSGDRQAYEQYF.

This clone was counted a few times. The chain combines TRBV7-9 with TRBJ2-1, with D perhaps assigned TRBD1 or TRBD2 (5 bases each). The CDR3 extends over 14 amino acids. Germline CDR1 reads SEHNR; CDR2 reads FQNEAQ (reference sequence). Trimming removed 6 bases from V and 8 bases from J, with 17 bases in between. This CDR3 reads CASRPSGGSDEQFF. The CDR3 DNA reads as TGTGCCAGCAGGCCAAGTGGGGGAAGCGATGAGCAGTTCTTC. The variable domain in full, with the rest retrieved from reference TRBV7-9 and TRBJ2-1, is DTGVSQNPRHKITKRGQNVTFRCDPISEHNRLYWYRQTLGQGPEFLTYFQNEAQLEKSRLLSDRFSAERPKGSFSTLEIQRTEQGDSAMYLCASRPSGGSDEQFFGPGTRLTVL.

The chain carries TRBV12-5 and TRBJ2-1; D may be TRBD1 (5 bases). From germline, CDR1 is LGHNT and CDR2 FRNRAP. Trimming left V 1 base short and J 1 base short, with 14 bases between. This CDR3 comprises 17 residues. CDR3 nucleotides: TGTGCTAGTGGTTTGGGGCAGGGAAGGAATTCCTACAATGAGCAGTTCTTC. Protein product: CASGLGQGRNSYNEQFF.

The J gene is TRBJ1-4, the V gene TRBV29-1; D uncertain. V was trimmed by 0 bases and J by 0 bases, leaving 8 bases between them. The CDR3 loop spans 15 amino acids. Germline lookup yields CDR1 SQVTM and CDR2 ANQGSEA. The CDR3 nucleotides read TGCAGCGTTGAAGATCTGGGAGCAACTAATGAAAAACTGTTTTTT. It is translated as CSVEDLGATNEKLFF.

This chain uses TRBV9 with TRBJ2-1, with D unclear. The V end lost 1 base, the J end lost 4 bases, and 9 bases lay between the germline ends. The CDR3 is made up of 14 amino acids. Germline values: CDR1 SGDLS, CDR2 YYNGEE. CDR3 sequence (DNA): TGTGCCAGCAGCGTATACAGTTCATACAATGAGCAGTTCTTC. Protein sequence: CASSVYSSYNEQFF.

The chain couples TRBV29-1 to TRBJ2-1, with D uncertain. V lost 1 base, J lost 2 bases, and 24 bases lay in between. Germline V gene sequence: CDR1 SQVTM, CDR2 ANQGSEA. The CDR3 has 19 amino acids. The CDR3 nucleotides are TGCAGCGTTGAAGGTTACGGTTCCAATACAGTCCCTACCTACAATGAGCAGTTCTTC. Its protein is CSVEGYGSNTVPTYNEQFF.

The sample holds a few counts of this clone. V gene TRBV7-2 combines with J gene TRBJ2-5; D unclear. The CDR3 consists of 14 residues. V was cut by 0 bases and J by 2 bases, with 7 bases left in between. Germline V lookup: CDR1 SGHTA, CDR2 FQGNSA. Here the CDR3 DNA reads TGTGCCAGCAGCTTAGCCCGGGTACAAGAGACCCAGTACTTC. Its translation is CASSLARVQETQYF.